The rows below give T cell receptor beta chains drawn from one sample of a study of shared clonotypes between healthy human individuals. Data came from immunoSEQ multiplex PCR; TCRdb stores just in-frame clones and leaves some out. This table has roughly 550,000 clones, roughly 96% appearing once. Sequences were obtained from naive CD8+ T cells sorted from blood. The receptor source for this set is a woman aged 30 to 39 in good health. Each CDR3 is given with its conserved first and last residue. Fields, in order: D gene, V gene, J gene, clone size, CDR3 DNA, CDR3 protein. D genes are given only for firm matches. For some rows the clone size is stated as once, few or many, or as a class when expanded; others skip it.

D: NA; V: TRBV11-2; J: TRBJ2-7; size: once; DNA: TGTGCCAGCAGCTTAGTAGGGATGGGGGACGAGCAGTACTTC; CDR3: CASSLVGMGDEQYF
D: NA; V: TRBV2; J: TRBJ2-7; size: NA; DNA: TGTGCCAGCATTCAGGAGGGATCCTACGAGCAGTACTTC; CDR3: CASIQEGSYEQYF
D: TRBD2; V: TRBV6-4; J: TRBJ2-1; size: NA; DNA: TGTGCCAGCAGTGACCTTCGGGGGGATGAGCAGTTCTTC; CDR3: CASSDLRGDEQFF
D: NA; V: TRBV27; J: TRBJ2-3; size: NA; DNA: TGTGCCAGCAGTAACACCCCGGATACGCAGTATTTT; CDR3: CASSNTPDTQYF
D: NA; V: TRBV5-4; J: TRBJ1-1; size: NA; DNA: TGTGCCAGCAGCTTGGCGGGGACCGGGACTGAAGCTTTCTTT; CDR3: CASSLAGTGTEAFF
D: NA; V: TRBV5-1; J: TRBJ1-1; size: NA; DNA: TGCGCCAGCAGCGTGGGACGGATGAACACTGAAGCTTTCTTT; CDR3: CASSVGRMNTEAFF
D: NA; V: TRBV7-9; J: TRBJ2-3; size: NA; DNA: TGTGCCAGCAGAGGTGGAAGCGACCCGAAGTTTGGGACAGATACGCAGTATTTT; CDR3: CASRGGSDPKFGTDTQYF
D: NA; V: TRBV29-1; J: TRBJ2-7; size: once; DNA: TGCAGCGTTGAAACCGGTGAGGCCTACGAGCAGTACTTC; CDR3: CSVETGEAYEQYF
D: TRBD2; V: TRBV27; J: TRBJ2-3; size: NA; DNA: TGTGCCAGCAGTTTATCGCGGGGGGTCCGCGCAGATACGCAGTATTTT; CDR3: CASSLSRGVRADTQYF
D: TRBD1; V: TRBV27; J: TRBJ1-6; size: NA; DNA: TGTGCCAGCAGTTACAGGGGTTTAGGTTCACCCCTCCACTTT; CDR3: CASSYRGLGSPLHF
D: NA; V: TRBV27; J: TRBJ1-1; size: NA; DNA: TGTGCCAGCAGTCCCGTCGGCACTACGGGGACTGAAGCTTTCTTT; CDR3: CASSPVGTTGTEAFF
D: NA; V: TRBV28; J: TRBJ1-5; size: NA; DNA: TGTGCCAGCAGTTTCTCCCAGGCAGGACCCAATCAGCCCCAGCATTTT; CDR3: CASSFSQAGPNQPQHF
D: NA; V: TRBV29-1; J: TRBJ2-6; size: NA; DNA: TGCAGCGTTGTTAGTTCAGGGGATCCTCGATCTGGGGCCAACGTCCTGACTTTC; CDR3: CSVVSSGDPRSGANVLTF
D: NA; V: TRBV6-5; J: TRBJ1-3; size: NA; DNA: TGTGCCAGCCAAGGAGGGGAAACTGGAAACACCATATATTTT; CDR3: CASQGGETGNTIYF
D: NA; V: TRBV27; J: TRBJ2-7; size: NA; DNA: TGTGCCAGCAGTTATGGGGTAGGACTCTCCTACGAGCAGTACTTC; CDR3: CASSYGVGLSYEQYF
D: TRBD1; V: TRBV4-1; J: TRBJ2-7; size: NA; DNA: TGCGCCAGCAGCCGCCCCTGGGGTCAGGGGGCTCACGAGCAGTACTTC; CDR3: CASSRPWGQGAHEQYF
D: NA; V: TRBV11-2; J: TRBJ2-3; size: NA; DNA: TGTGCCAGCAGCTTAGTTGGTCTGCGGAGCACAGATACGCAGTATTTT; CDR3: CASSLVGLRSTDTQYF
D: NA; V: TRBV27; J: TRBJ2-6; size: NA; DNA: TGTGCCAGCAGTTGGGTTTACTCTGGGGCCAACGTCCTGACTTTC; CDR3: CASSWVYSGANVLTF
D: TRBD1; V: TRBV15; J: TRBJ2-7; size: once; DNA: TGTGCCACCAGCGAGTGGGACAGCCCCTACGAGCAGTACTTC; CDR3: CATSEWDSPYEQYF
D: TRBD1; V: TRBV19; J: TRBJ1-4; size: NA; DNA: TGTGCCAGTAGTCCAGGACAGGGGAGTGAAAAACTGTTTTTT; CDR3: CASSPGQGSEKLFF
D: NA; V: TRBV7-2; J: TRBJ2-3; size: once; DNA: TGTGCCAGCAGCTCTTCCTCCCGTGCCGTATATGCCGGGACAGATACGCAGTATTTT; CDR3: CASSSSSRAVYAGTDTQYF
D: TRBD1; V: TRBV19; J: TRBJ2-7; size: NA; DNA: TGTGCCAGTAAGGATGGACAGGGGACCTACGAGCAGTACTTC; CDR3: CASKDGQGTYEQYF
D: NA; V: TRBV28; J: TRBJ2-1; size: NA; DNA: TGTGCCAGCAGTCCCCCCGGCGGCTCCTACAATGAGCAGTTCTTC; CDR3: CASSPPGGSYNEQFF
D: NA; V: TRBV28; J: TRBJ2-7; size: NA; DNA: TGTGCCAGCAGTTCCCCTTACGAGCAGTACTTC; CDR3: CASSSPYEQYF